Below, 9 T cell receptor beta chains from the same sample are listed, as sequenced in a study of CXCR3-negative and CXCR3-positive naive CD8 T cells (dated by TCRdb to about 2019). On the study overall, not on this receptor specifically: Compared with CXCR3-negative naive cells, CXCR3-positive naive cells had TRB CDR3s with higher hydrophobicity (lower Kidera factor 4), lower energy, and higher strength and volume indices.

Sequencing used a NextSeq 550. The Human TCR Profiling Kit (MiLaboratory) was used to make UMI-labeled 5' RACE TRB cDNA libraries. The reads, reprocessed by TCRdb, yield one row per CDR3 protein sequence and no DNA. The sample table gives 95,000 to 100,000 distinct CDR3 sequences. Approximately 0.99% of the sample comes from the top ten. These receptors lack a known antigen. Sequencing used naive CXCR3+ CD8+ T cells from blood. The meaning of the sample's cell subset or site label: CD45RO-CCR7+CD27+CD95- naive CD8+ T cells expressing CXCR3 (TNR3+). The receptors originated from a human donor in good health. Some clones in this sample may be carry-over from other donors' samples.

The chain couples TRBV12-3 or TRBV12-4 to TRBJ2-1. The CDR3 loop spans 15 amino acids. The CDR3 reads CASRTTGGPYNEQFF.

CDR3 residues: CSARVRGGGSYEQYF. This sequence joins TRBV20-1 and TRBJ2-7; TCRdb's D call of TRBD1 is untestable without DNA. Germline values: CDR1 DFQATT, CDR2 SNEGSKA (reference sequence). The CDR3 runs to 15 residues.

The J gene is TRBJ2-7, the V gene TRBV5-1. CDR1 is SGHRS and CDR2 is YFSETQ in the germline V gene. The CDR3 contains 13 residues. The CDR3 here is CASSLVPIYEQYF. The full variable domain, with the rest looked up from reference TRBV5-1 and TRBJ2-7, is KAGVTQTPRYLIKTRGQQVTLSCSPISGHRSVSWYQQTPGQGLQFLFEYFSETQRNKGNFPGRFSGRQFSNSRSEMNVSTLELGDSALYLCASSLVPIYEQYFGPGTRLTVT.

The chain combines TRBV7-9 with TRBJ1-2. Germline V gene lookup returns CDR1 SEHNR and CDR2 FQNEAQ (reference sequence). The CDR3 spans 14 residues. CDR3 protein: CASSPTPLADGYTF.

The chain links TRBV4-1 to TRBJ1-2; TCRdb designates TRBD1, a call that cannot be tested without DNA. The CDR3 extends over 17 amino acids. CDR1 is MGHRA and CDR2 is YSYEKL in the germline V gene. The CDR3 sequence is CASSQDRGLKGEYGYTF.

This chain links TRBV10-2 with TRBJ1-2; the D call of TRBD1 rests on TCRdb alone, since no DNA is present to check it. Looked up from germline, CDR1 is WSHSY and CDR2 is SAAADI. There are 14 residues in the CDR3. The CDR3 loop reads CASFQGDGASGYTF.

The V call is TRBV7-6, the J call TRBJ2-7; TCRdb designates TRBD1, a call that cannot be tested without DNA. Germline loops: CDR1 SGHVS, CDR2 FNYEAQ. CDR3 length: 15 amino acids. This CDR3 reads CASSPIGGPLYEQYF.

The V and J genes are TRBV5-1 and TRBJ2-4; TCRdb calls TRBD1, which cannot be checked without DNA. Germline V lookup: CDR1 SGHRS, CDR2 YFSETQ. The CDR3 spans 16 residues. This CDR3 is CASSLVPGLAKNIQYF.

The chain recombines TRBV6-4 with TRBJ2-2; TCRdb reports TRBD2, a call that lacks DNA to check it against. The CDR3 is 16 amino acids. CDR1 is MRHNA and CDR2 is SNTAGT in the germline V gene. CDR3 amino acids: CASSAGTSRPTGELFF.